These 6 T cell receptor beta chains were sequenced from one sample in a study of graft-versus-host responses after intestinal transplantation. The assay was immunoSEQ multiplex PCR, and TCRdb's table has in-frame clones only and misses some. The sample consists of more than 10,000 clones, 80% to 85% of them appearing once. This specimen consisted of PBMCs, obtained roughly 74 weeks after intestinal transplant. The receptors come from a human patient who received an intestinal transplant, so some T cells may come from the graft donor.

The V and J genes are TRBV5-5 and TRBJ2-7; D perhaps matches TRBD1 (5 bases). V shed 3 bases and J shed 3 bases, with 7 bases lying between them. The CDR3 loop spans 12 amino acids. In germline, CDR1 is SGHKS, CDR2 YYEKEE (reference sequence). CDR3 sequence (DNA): TGTGCCAGCAGCTGGCAGGGCTACGAGCAGTACTTC. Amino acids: CASSWQGYEQYF.

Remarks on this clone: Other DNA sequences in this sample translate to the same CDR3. The CDR3: CASSFGPANYGYTF. The CDR3, as DNA: TGTGCCAGCAGTTTTGGGCCTGCAAACTATGGCTACACCTTC. The chain links TRBV28 to TRBJ1-2; D gene uncertain. The V end lost 3 bases, the J end lost 2 bases, and 10 bases lay between the germline ends. Germline loops: CDR1 MDHEN, CDR2 SYDVKM. The CDR3 runs to 14 residues.

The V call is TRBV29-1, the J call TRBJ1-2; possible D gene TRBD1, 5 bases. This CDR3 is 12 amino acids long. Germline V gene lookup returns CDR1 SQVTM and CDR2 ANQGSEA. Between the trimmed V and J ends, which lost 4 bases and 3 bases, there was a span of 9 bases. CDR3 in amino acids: CSVGREDYGYTF. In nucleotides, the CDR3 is TGCAGCGTTGGCAGGGAAGACTATGGCTACACCTTC. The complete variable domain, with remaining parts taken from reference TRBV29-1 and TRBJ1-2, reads SAVISQKPSRDICQRGTSLTIQCQVDSQVTMMFWYRQQPGQSLTLIATANQGSEATYESGFVIDKFPISRPNLTFSTLTVSNMSPEDSSIYLCSVGREDYGYTFGSGTRLTVV.

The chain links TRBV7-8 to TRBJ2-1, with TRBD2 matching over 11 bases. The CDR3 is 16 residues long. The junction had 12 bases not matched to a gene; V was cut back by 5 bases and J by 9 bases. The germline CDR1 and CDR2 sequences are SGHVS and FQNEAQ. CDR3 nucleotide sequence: TGTGCCAGCAGCCAAAATCCGACTAGCGGGATTCTTGAGCAGTTCTTC. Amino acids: CASSQNPTSGILEQFF.

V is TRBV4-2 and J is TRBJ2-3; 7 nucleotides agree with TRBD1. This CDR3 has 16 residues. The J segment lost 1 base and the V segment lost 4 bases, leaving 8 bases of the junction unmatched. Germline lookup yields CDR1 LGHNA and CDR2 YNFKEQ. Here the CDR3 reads CASSLAQGQGTDTQYF. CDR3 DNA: TGTGCCAGCAGCCTTGCCCAAGGACAGGGCACAGATACGCAGTATTTT.

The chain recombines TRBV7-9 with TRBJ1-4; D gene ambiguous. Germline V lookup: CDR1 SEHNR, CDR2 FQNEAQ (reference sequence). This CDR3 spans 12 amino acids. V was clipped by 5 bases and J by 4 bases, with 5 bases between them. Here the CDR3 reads CASSLINEKLFF. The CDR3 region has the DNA TGTGCCAGCAGCCTGATTAATGAAAAACTGTTTTTT.